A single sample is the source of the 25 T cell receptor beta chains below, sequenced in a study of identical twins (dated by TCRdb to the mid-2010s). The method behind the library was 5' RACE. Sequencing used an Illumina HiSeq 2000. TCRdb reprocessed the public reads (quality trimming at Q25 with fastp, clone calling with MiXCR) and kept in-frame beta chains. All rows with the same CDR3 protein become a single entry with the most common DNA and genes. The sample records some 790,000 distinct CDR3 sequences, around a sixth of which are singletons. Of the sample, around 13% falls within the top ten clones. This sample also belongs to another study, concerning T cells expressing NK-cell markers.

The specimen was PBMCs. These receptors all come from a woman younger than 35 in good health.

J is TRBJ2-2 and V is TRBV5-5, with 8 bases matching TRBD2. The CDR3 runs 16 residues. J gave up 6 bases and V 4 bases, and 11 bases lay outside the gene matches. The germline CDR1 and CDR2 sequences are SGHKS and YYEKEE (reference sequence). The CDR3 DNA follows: TGTGCCAGCAGCCCCTCGATCCTAGCGGGTCCCGGGGAGCTGTTTTTT. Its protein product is CASSPSILAGPGELFF.

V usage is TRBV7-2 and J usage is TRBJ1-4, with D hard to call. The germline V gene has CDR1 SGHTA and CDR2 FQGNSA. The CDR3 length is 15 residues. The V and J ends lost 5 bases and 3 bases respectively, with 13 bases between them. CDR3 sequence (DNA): TGTGCCAGCAGCAGAGGCCCTGTAGCTAATGAAAAACTGTTTTTT. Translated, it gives CASSRGPVANEKLFF.

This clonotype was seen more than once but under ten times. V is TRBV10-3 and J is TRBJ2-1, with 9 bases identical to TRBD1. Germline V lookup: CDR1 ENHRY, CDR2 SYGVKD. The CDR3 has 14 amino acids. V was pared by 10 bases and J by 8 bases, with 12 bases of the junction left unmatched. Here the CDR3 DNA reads TGTGCCACCACCCCGGGACAGGGTAGGGATGAGCAGTTCTTC. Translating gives CATTPGQGRDEQFF.

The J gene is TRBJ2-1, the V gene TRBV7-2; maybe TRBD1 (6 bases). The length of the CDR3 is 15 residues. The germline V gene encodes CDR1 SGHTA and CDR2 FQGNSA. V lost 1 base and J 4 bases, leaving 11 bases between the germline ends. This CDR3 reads CASSLDQGSYNEQFF. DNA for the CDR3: TGTGCCAGCAGCTTAGATCAGGGGTCATACAATGAGCAGTTCTTC.

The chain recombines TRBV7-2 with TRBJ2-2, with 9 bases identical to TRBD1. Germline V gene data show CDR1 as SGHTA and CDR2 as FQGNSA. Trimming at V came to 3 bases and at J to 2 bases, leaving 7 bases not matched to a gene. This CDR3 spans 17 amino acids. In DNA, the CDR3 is TGTGCCAGCAGCTTGTATTGGGACAGGGTAAACACCGGGGAGCTGTTTTTT. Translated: CASSLYWDRVNTGELFF.

The CDR3: CSASGLAGDTGELFF. In DNA, the CDR3 is TGCAGTGCTAGTGGGCTAGCGGGAGACACCGGGGAGCTGTTTTTT. The gene calls are TRBV20-1 and TRBJ2-2; 10 bases are shared with TRBD2. CDR1 and CDR2 (germline): DFQATT, SNEGSKA (reference sequence). The CDR3 loop spans 15 amino acids. V gave up 3 bases and J gave up 3 bases; unmatched junction bases: 4.

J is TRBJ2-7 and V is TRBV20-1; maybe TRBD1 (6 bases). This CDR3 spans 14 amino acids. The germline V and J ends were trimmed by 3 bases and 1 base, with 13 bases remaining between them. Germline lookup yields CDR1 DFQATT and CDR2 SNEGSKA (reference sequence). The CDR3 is CSASRPGESYEQYF. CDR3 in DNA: TGCAGTGCTAGCCGGCCAGGGGAATCCTACGAGCAGTACTTC.

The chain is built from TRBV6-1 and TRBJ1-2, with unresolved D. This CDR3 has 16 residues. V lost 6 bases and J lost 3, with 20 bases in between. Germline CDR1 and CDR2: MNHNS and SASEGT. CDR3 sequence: CASRWDKRISYYGYTF. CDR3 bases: TGTGCCAGCAGATGGGATAAACGCATCTCCTACTATGGCTACACCTTC.

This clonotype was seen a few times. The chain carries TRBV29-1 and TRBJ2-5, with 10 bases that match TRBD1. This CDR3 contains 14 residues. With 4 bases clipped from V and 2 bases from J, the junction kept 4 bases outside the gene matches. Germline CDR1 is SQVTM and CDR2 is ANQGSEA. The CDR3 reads CSVVKDRGQETQYF. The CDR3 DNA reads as TGCAGCGTTGTCAAGGACAGGGGGCAAGAGACCCAGTACTTC.

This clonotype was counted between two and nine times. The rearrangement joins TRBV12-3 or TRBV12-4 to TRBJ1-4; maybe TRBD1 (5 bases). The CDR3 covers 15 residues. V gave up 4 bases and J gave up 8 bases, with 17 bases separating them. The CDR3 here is CASSSYGGVYEKLFF. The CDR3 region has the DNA TGTGCCAGCAGTTCATACGGGGGGGTGTACGAAAAACTGTTTTTT.

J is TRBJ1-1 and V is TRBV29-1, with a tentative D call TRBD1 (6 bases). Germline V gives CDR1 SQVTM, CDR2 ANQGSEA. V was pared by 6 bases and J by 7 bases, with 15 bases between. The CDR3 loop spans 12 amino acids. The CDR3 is CSVADRVNEAFF. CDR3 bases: TGCAGCGTCGCGGACAGAGTAAATGAAGCTTTCTTT.

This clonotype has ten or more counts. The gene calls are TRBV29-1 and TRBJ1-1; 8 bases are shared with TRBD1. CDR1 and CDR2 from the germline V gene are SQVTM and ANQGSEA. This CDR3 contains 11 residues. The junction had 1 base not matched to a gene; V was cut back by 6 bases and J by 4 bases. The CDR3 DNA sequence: TGCAGCGTCGACAGGGGCACTGAAGCTTTCTTT. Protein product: CSVDRGTEAFF.

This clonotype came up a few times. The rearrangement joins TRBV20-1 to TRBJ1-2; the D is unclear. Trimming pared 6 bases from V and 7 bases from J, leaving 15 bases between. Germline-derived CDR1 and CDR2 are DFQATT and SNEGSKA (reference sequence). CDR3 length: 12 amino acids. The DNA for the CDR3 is TGCAGTGCCCTCCAAGCCGGCGGTGGCTACACCTTC. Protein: CSALQAGGGYTF.

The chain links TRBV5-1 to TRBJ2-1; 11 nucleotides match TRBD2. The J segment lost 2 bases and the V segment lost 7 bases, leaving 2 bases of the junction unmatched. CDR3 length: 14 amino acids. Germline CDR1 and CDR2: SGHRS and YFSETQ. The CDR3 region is CASQGLAAYNEQFF. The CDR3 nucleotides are TGCGCCAGCCAGGGACTAGCGGCCTACAATGAGCAGTTCTTC.

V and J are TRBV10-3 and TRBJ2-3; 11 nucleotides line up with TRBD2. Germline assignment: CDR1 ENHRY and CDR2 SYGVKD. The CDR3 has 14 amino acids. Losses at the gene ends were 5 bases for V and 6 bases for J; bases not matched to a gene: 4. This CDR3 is CAISLTSGTDTQYF. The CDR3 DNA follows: TGTGCCATCAGTCTGACTAGCGGGACCGATACGCAGTATTTT.

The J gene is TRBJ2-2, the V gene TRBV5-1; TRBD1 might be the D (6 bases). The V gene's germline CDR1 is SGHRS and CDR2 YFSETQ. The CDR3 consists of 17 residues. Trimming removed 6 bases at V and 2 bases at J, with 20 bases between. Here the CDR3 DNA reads TGCGCCAGCAAGGAGTTGGGGGCCCAGATAAACACCGGGGAGCTGTTTTTT. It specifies CASKELGAQINTGELFF.

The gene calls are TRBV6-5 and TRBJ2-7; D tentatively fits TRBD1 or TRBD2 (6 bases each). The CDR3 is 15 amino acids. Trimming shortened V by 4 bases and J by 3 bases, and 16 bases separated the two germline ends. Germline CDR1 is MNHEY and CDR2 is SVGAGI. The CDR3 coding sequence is TGTGCCAGCAGTTTGGTCCCCAGGGGACTCTACGAGCAGTACTTC. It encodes CASSLVPRGLYEQYF.

CDR3 protein: CAIRDPTAPYGYTF. As DNA, the CDR3 is TGTGCCATCAGGGACCCGACAGCTCCCTATGGCTACACCTTC. This sequence joins TRBV10-3 and TRBJ1-2; possibly TRBD1 for D (5 bases). The V gene's germline CDR1 is ENHRY and CDR2 SYGVKD. V was trimmed by 6 bases and J by 4 bases, leaving 15 bases between them. The CDR3 runs 14 residues.

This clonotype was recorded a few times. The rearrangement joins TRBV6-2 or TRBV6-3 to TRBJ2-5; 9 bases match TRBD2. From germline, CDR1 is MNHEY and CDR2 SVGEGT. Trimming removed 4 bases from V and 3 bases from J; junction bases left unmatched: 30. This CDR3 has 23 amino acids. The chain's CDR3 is CASSSRGWAGTDSGSGLEETQYF. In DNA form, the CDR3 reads TGTGCCAGCAGTTCCCGCGGTTGGGCAGGGACCGATAGCGGGAGTGGATTGGAAGAGACCCAGTACTTC.

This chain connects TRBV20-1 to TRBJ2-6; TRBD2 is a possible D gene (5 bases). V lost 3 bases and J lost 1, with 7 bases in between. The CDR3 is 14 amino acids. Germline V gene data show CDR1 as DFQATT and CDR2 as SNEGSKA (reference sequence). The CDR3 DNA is TGCAGTGCTAGGGGGAGTTCTGGGGCCAACGTCCTGACTTTC. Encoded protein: CSARGSSGANVLTF.

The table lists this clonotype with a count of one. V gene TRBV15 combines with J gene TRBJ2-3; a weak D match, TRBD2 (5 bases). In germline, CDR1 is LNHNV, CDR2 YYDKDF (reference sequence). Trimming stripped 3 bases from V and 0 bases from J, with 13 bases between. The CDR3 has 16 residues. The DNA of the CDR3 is TGTGCCACCAGCAGGACCGGACTTTCTAGCACAGATACGCAGTATTTT. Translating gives CATSRTGLSSTDTQYF.

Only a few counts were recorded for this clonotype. This CDR3 is CAISVRDRTDNEQFF. The CDR3 coding sequence is TGTGCCATCAGTGTCCGGGACAGGACCGACAATGAGCAGTTCTTC. The chain uses TRBV10-3 and TRBJ2-1, with 8 bases matching TRBD1. Germline trimming cut 4 bases from V and 5 bases from J; bases unmatched to any gene: 7. CDR3 length equals 15 residues. Germline CDR1 is ENHRY and CDR2 is SYGVKD.

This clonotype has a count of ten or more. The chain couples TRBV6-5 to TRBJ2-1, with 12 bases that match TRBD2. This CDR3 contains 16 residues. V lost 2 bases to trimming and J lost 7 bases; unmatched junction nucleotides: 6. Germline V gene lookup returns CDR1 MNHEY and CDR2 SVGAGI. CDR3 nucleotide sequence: TGTGCCAGCAGTTACAGGGTGACTAGCGGGAGAAATGAGCAGTTCTTC. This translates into CASSYRVTSGRNEQFF.

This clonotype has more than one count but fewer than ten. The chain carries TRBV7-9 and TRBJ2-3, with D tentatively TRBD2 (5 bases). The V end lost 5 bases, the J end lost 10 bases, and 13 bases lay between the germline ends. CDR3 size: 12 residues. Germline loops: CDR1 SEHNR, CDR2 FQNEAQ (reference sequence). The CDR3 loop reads CASSPNGLPQYF. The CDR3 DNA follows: TGTGCCAGCAGCCCAAACGGACTCCCGCAGTATTTT.

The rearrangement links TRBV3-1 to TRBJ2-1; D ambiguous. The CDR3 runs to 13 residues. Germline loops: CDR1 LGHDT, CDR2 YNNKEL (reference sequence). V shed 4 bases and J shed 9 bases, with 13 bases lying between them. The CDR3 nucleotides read TGTGCCAGCAGCCCCCCTTTCTCGGGTGAGCAGTTCTTC. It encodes CASSPPFSGEQFF.